This is a list of T cell receptor beta chains from one sample in a study of T cells in Graves' hyperthyroidism and ophthalmopathy. TCRdb re-analysed the multiplex PCR reads in MiXCR, keeping a single row per CDR3 protein. The sample consists of around 300,000 distinct CDR3 sequences, approximately 16% of them appearing once. The material sequenced was blood. The source of these receptors is a woman aged 45 to 65 with Graves' hyperthyroidism that later progressed to Graves' ophthalmopathy. The CDR3 runs from the conserved cysteine through the conserved F or W. Each record gives: clone size, D gene, CDR3 length, J gene, V gene, CDR3 DNA, CDR3 protein. The D gene is left open where the match is weak. Clone size, where shown, is once, few, many, or a class for clones that have expanded.

>.|.|10|TRBJ2-7|TRBV11-2
TGTGCCAGCAGCCCCCGGGAGCAGTACTTC
CASSPREQYF
>few|TRBD1|15|TRBJ1-5|TRBV6-1
TGTGCCAGCAGTCCCGGACAGGGGAGTATTCAGCCCCAGCATTTT
CASSPGQGSIQPQHF
>few|TRBD1|16|TRBJ2-3|TRBV19
TGTGCCAGTAGTTTGGGACAGGGGCGAAGCACAGATACGCAGTATTTT
CASSLGQGRSTDTQYF
>.|.|16|TRBJ2-1|TRBV27
TGTGCCAGCCGGCCCCAGGGAATCGGTGTATCGGGTGAGCAGTTCTTC
CASRPQGIGVSGEQFF
>many|TRBD1|15|TRBJ1-3|TRBV5-1
TGCGCCAGCAGCGGAGGACAGGGGCAAGGAAACACCATATATTTT
CASSGGQGQGNTIYF
>many|TRBD1|13|TRBJ2-3|TRBV27
TGTGCCAGCAGTCCCGGACAGGGCGGTACGCAGTATTTT
CASSPGQGGTQYF
>.|.|11|TRBJ2-2|TRBV6-1
TGTGCCAGCAGGACCAGCGGGGAGCTGTTTTTT
CASRTSGELFF
>many|.|14|TRBJ2-1|TRBV6-6
TGTGCCAGCAGTTACTCGAGGAGTAGCAGTGAGCAGTTCTTC
CASSYSRSSSEQFF
>few|TRBD1|17|TRBJ1-2|TRBV2
TGTGCCAACAGTCCCGGGGGGACAGGGGGTGCTTCCTATGGCTACACCTTC
CANSPGGTGGASYGYTF
>many|TRBD2|15|TRBJ2-3|TRBV13
TGTGCCAGCAGCTCTCGGGGAGGGCCTTCAGATACGCAGTATTTT
CASSSRGGPSDTQYF
>many|TRBD1|14|TRBJ2-1|TRBV29-1
TGCAGCGTCGTTACAGGGGAGTTCTACAATGAGCAGTTCTTC
CSVVTGEFYNEQFF
>.|.|15|TRBJ2-2|TRBV5-6
TGTGCCAGCAGCCTGGGACGGGACGGCACCGGGGAGCTGTTTTTT
CASSLGRDGTGELFF
>few|TRBD2|17|TRBJ2-5|TRBV20-1
TGCAGTGCTAGAGTAGCTAGCGGGGCAGTGAGGGGGGAGACCCAGTACTTC
CSARVASGAVRGETQYF
>few|.|15|TRBJ1-1|TRBV28
TGTGCCAGCAGTTTATTTGGGGGAGCGGACACTGAAGCTTTCTTT
CASSLFGGADTEAFF
>many|.|10|TRBJ2-7|TRBV11-2
TGTGCCAGCAGCTTACGCGAGCAGTACTTC
CASSLREQYF
>many|.|13|TRBJ2-5|TRBV10-1
TGCGCCAGCAGTCGGCAGATCCAAGAGACCCAGTACTTC
CASSRQIQETQYF
>many|TRBD1|14|TRBJ1-6|TRBV2
TGTGCCAGCAGCGGGACAGGTTTTAATTCACCCCTCCACTTT
CASSGTGFNSPLHF
>many|TRBD1|12|TRBJ1-1|TRBV20-1
TGCAGTGCGGGCGACAGGGTTTCTGAAGCTTTCTTT
CSAGDRVSEAFF
>many|.|14|TRBJ2-7|TRBV12-3/TRBV12-4
TGTGCCAGCAGCACCATGACTGGGACCTACGAGCAGTACTTC
CASSTMTGTYEQYF
>many|.|14|TRBJ1-6|TRBV12-3/TRBV12-4
TGTGCCAGCAGTTTGATGGGGGGTGATTCACCCCTCCACTTT
CASSLMGGDSPLHF
>many|.|14|TRBJ1-6|TRBV12-3/TRBV12-4
TGTGCCAGCAGTTCAAGTTGGGGTAATTCACCCCTCCACTTT
CASSSSWGNSPLHF
>many|.|12|TRBJ1-2|TRBV29-1
TGCAGCGTTGCGGGGGGCAGTTATGGCTACACCTTC
CSVAGGSYGYTF
>many|.|11|TRBJ1-2|TRBV27
TGTGCCACCCTAGGGGCCTATGGCTACACCTTC
CATLGAYGYTF
>many|TRBD1|15|TRBJ2-5|TRBV7-2
TGTGCCAGCAGCTGGACAGGGGGCGCGGGGGAGACCCAGTACTTC
CASSWTGGAGETQYF
>many|TRBD2|13|TRBJ2-1|TRBV11-2
TGTGCCAGCAGCTCTCGACTAGCTGGGGAGCAGTTCTTC
CASSSRLAGEQFF
>many|.|13|TRBJ2-2|TRBV3-1
TGTGCCAGCAGCCTCCAGGCCTCAGGGGAGCTGTTTTTT
CASSLQASGELFF
>many|.|13|TRBJ2-7|TRBV7-8
TGTGCCAGCAGCACAGAGAGACAGAACCTGCCGTACTTC
CASSTERQNLPYF
>many|.|14|TRBJ1-2|TRBV27
TGTGCCAGCAGTTTCTTAGGGGGAACCTATGGCTACACCTTC
CASSFLGGTYGYTF
>many|TRBD1|16|TRBJ2-1|TRBV9
TGTGCCAGCAGCAAGAAAGGACAGGGGTCCCAGGTTGAGCAGTTCTTC
CASSKKGQGSQVEQFF
>many|TRBD2|17|TRBJ2-3|TRBV6-1
TGTGCCAGCAGGGCTAGCGGGAGGTATATTCAAACAGATACGCAGTATTTT
CASRASGRYIQTDTQYF
>many|TRBD1|14|TRBJ1-1|TRBV3-1
TGTGCCAGCAGCCAACCGGACAGGGTGGCTGAAGCTTTCTTT
CASSQPDRVAEAFF
>.|TRBD2|18|TRBJ2-7|TRBV19
TGTGCCAGTAGTGAGGGCCATTGGGTGCGGGAGAGCTCCTACGAGCAGTACTTC
CASSEGHWVRESSYEQYF
>.|.|13|TRBJ2-4|TRBV30
TGTGCCTGGAGGGTGACGTGGGGAAACATTCAGTACTTC
CAWRVTWGNIQYF
>few|.|12|TRBJ1-4|TRBV28
TGTGCCAGCAGTTTAGGGCAGGGAAAACTGTTTTTT
CASSLGQGKLFF
>many|.|14|TRBJ2-5|TRBV5-1
TGCGCCAGCAGCTTGACAGGGCCTCAGGAGACCCAGTACTTC
CASSLTGPQETQYF
>many|.|16|TRBJ2-6|TRBV29-1
TGCAGCGTTGGAAGGGCCCCCGCGGTTGGGGCCAACGTCCTGACTTTC
CSVGRAPAVGANVLTF
>.|TRBD1|14|TRBJ1-2|TRBV5-1
TGCGCCAGCAGCTTGACAGGGGAATACGATGGCTACACCTTC
CASSLTGEYDGYTF
>many|.|13|TRBJ1-4|TRBV18
TGTGCCAGCTCACCAGGGGCGGATGAAAAACTGTTTTTT
CASSPGADEKLFF
>few|TRBD1|14|TRBJ1-1|TRBV5-4
TGTGCCAGCAGCCGGGACAGGGGGTCCGAGCGAGCTTTCTTT
CASSRDRGSERAFF
>many|TRBD2|15|TRBJ2-1|TRBV28
TGTGCCAGCAGTTTATCCCCGGGGGTAGCGGGAGATCAGTTCTTC
CASSLSPGVAGDQFF